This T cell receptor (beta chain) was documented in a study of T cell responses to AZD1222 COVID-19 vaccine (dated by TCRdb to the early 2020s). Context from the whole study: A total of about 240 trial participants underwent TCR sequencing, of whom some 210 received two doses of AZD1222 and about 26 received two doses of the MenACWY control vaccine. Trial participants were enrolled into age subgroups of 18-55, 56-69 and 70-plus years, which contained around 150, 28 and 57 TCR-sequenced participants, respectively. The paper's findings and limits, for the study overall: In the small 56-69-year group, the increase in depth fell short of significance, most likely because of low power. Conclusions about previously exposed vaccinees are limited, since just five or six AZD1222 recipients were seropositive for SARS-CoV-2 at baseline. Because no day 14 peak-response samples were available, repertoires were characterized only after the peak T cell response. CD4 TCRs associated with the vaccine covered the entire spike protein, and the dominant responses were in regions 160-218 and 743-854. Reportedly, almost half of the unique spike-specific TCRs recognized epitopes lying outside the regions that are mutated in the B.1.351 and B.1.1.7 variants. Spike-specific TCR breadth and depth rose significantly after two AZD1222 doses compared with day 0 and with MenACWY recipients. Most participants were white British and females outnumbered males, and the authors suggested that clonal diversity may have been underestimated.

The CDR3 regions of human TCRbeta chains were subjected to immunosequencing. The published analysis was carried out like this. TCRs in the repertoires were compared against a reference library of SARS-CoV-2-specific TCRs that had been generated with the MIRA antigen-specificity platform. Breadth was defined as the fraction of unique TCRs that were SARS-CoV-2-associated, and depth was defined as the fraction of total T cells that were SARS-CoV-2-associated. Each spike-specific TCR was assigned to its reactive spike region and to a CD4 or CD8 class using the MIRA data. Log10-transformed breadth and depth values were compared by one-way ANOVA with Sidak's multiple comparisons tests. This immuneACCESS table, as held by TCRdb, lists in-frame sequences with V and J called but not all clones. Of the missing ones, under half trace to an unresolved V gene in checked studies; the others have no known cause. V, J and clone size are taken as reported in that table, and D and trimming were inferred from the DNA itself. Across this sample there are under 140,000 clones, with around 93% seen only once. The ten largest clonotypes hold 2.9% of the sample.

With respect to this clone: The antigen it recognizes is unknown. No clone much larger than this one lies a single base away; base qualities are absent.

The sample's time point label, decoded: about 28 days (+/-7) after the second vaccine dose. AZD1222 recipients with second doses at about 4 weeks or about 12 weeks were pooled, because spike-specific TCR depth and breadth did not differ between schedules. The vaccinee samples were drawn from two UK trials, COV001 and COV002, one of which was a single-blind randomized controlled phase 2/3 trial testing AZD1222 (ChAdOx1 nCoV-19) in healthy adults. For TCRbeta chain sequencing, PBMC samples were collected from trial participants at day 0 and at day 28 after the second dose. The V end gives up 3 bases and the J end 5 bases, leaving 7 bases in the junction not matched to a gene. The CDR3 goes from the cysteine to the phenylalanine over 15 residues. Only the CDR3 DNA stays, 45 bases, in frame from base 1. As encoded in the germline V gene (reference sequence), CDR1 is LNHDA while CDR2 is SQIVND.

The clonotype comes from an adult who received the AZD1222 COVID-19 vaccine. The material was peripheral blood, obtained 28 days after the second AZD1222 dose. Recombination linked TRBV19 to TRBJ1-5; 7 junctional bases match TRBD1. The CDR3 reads CASSIAAGGYQPQHF. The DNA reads TGTGCCAGTAGTATCGCGGCAGGGGGGTATCAGCCCCAGCATTTT. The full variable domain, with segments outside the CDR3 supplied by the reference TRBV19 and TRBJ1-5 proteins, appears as DGGITQSPKYLFRKEGQNVTLSCEQNLNHDAMYWYRQDPGQGLRLIYYSQIVNDFQKGDIAEGYSVSREKKESFPLTVTSAQKNPTAFYLCASSIAAGGYQPQHFGDGTRLSIL.